This TCR beta chain derives from a study of early T cells in non-severe SARS-CoV-2 infection. General study findings and limits: Clonotype matching in VDJdb favored anti-spike CD8 responses and did not capture private and CD4 specificities.

Looked up from germline, CDR1 is SEHNR and CDR2 is FQNEAQ (reference sequence). This CDR3 has 18 amino acids. V gave up 1 base and J gave up 4 bases; unmatched junction bases: 13. There are many counts of this clonotype. Its antigen is not known. Attachment of unique molecular identifiers to individual cDNA molecules was performed. Each CDR3 protein is one row after TCRdb ran MiXCR on the 5' RACE reads. The sample has 97,000 or so distinct CDR3 sequences, around 12% seen once. The sample consisted of whole blood. The rearrangement uses TRBV7-9 and TRBJ1-5; 7 bases align to TRBD1. The receptor comes from an adult who was a healthcare worker with PCR-confirmed SARS-CoV-2 infection or an uninfected control (not recorded which). CDR3 in amino acids: CASSLVLGGRGMNQPQHF. The CDR3 region has the DNA TGTGCCAGCAGCTTAGTTCTAGGGGGCCGCGGGATGAATCAGCCCCAGCATTTT. Complete variable domain (other parts from reference TRBV7-9 and TRBJ1-5): DTGVSQNPRHKITKRGQNVTFRCDPISEHNRLYWYRQTLGQGPEFLTYFQNEAQLEKSRLLSDRFSAERPKGSFSTLEIQRTEQGDSAMYLCASSLVLGGRGMNQPQHFGDGTRLSIL.